This TCR beta chain was captured by sequencing in a study of memory CD4+ T cells and cytomegalovirus serostatus. This clone was recorded once. Single viable CD3+CD4+CD8-CD45RO+ cells were sorted as the memory CD4+ T cells. Original data processing: After removing out-of-frame reads, around 2,000,000 distinct TCRbeta sequences remained. Generated by immunoSEQ multiplex PCR, the TCRdb table keeps only in-frame clones and is missing some. Clonal size and the V and J genes are those of that table, whereas D and trimming came from the DNA. The profile shows about 64,000 clones, 77% of them singletons. Germline V lookup: CDR1 MNHEY, CDR2 SMNVEV (reference sequence). The CDR3 extends over 14 amino acids. V shed 6 bases, J shed 6 bases, and the junction held 6 bases outside the gene matches.

The specimen sequenced was memory CD4+ T cells from blood. The receptor was isolated from an adult in good health and CMV-seronegative. The chain joins TRBV27 to TRBJ1-5; 9 bases are a match to TRBD1. The CDR3 reads CASSRTGGGQPQHF. The CDR3 region has the DNA TGTGCCAGCAGCAGAACAGGGGGCGGTCAGCCCCAGCATTTT.